Below, one T cell receptor beta chain is given with its context. The source of the sample is a study of blood T cells in healthy people across ages. The CDR3 runs 13 residues. CDR1 and CDR2 (germline): SGHTA, FQGNSA. V was clipped by 1 base and J by 12 bases, with 13 bases between them. Primed by a sample-barcoded 5' primer and a J-beta primer mix, a second PCR proceeded for 7 to 11 cycles. TCRdb processed the 5' RACE reads anew with MiXCR; each CDR3 protein has one entry. Of 2 million or so distinct CDR3 sequences listed, 40% to 55% were seen once; the top ten hold 2% to 2.5%. This sequence joins TRBV7-2 and TRBJ2-1; D not resolved. Sequenced input: blood. This TCR came from a woman aged 40 to 50 in good health. Here the CDR3 reads CASSLDKEIGQFF. The DNA of the CDR3 is TGTGCCAGCAGCTTAGATAAGGAGATAGGGCAGTTCTTC.